Listed below are T cell receptor beta chains from one sample, sequenced in a study of blood T cell repertoires in COVID-19. Sequenced by immunoSEQ multiplex PCR; TCRdb stores in-frame clones only, minus some. This sample yields approximately 70,000 clones, of which approximately 88% are seen a single time; about 6.4% belongs to the top ten. Sequencing used peripheral blood. These receptors all come from a woman aged 65 to 85 with acute or convalescent COVID-19. The CDR3 runs from the conserved cysteine through the conserved F or W. Fields, in order: D gene, V gene, clone size, J gene, CDR3 protein, CDR3 DNA. A D gene is named only where the DNA matches it firmly. A row's size may be missing; if present it is once, few, many or a size class.

D gene: .; V gene: TRBV9; clone size: .; J gene: TRBJ1-1; CDR3 protein: CASSAQQGGYTEAFF; CDR3 DNA: TGTGCCAGCAGCGCCCAACAGGGAGGGTACACTGAAGCTTTCTTT
D gene: .; V gene: TRBV7-9; clone size: .; J gene: TRBJ1-4; CDR3 protein: CASSPLGGAGEKLFF; CDR3 DNA: TGTGCCAGCAGCCCTCTAGGAGGGGCGGGGGAAAAACTGTTTTTT
D gene: .; V gene: TRBV5-1; clone size: once; J gene: TRBJ2-1; CDR3 protein: CASSPYSYNEQFF; CDR3 DNA: TGCGCCAGCAGTCCCTACTCCTACAATGAGCAGTTCTTC
D gene: .; V gene: TRBV11-2; clone size: .; J gene: TRBJ2-3; CDR3 protein: CASSRTGVWTDTQYF; CDR3 DNA: TGTGCCAGCAGCCGAACAGGAGTTTGGACAGATACGCAGTATTTT
D gene: .; V gene: TRBV30; clone size: .; J gene: TRBJ1-1; CDR3 protein: CAWNQGGTEAFF; CDR3 DNA: TGTGCCTGGAATCAGGGTGGCACTGAAGCTTTCTTT
D gene: TRBD2; V gene: TRBV9; clone size: once; J gene: TRBJ2-1; CDR3 protein: CASSVGWGTSGRAFNEQFF; CDR3 DNA: TGTGCCAGCAGCGTAGGATGGGGGACTAGCGGGAGGGCCTTCAATGAGCAGTTCTTC
D gene: .; V gene: TRBV5-1; clone size: .; J gene: TRBJ1-5; CDR3 protein: CASSPGHTGNQPQHF; CDR3 DNA: TGCGCCAGCAGCCCGGGACACACGGGCAATCAGCCCCAGCATTTT
D gene: TRBD1; V gene: TRBV9; clone size: .; J gene: TRBJ2-7; CDR3 protein: CASSGDRGHLEQYF; CDR3 DNA: TGTGCCAGCAGCGGGGACAGGGGGCATCTCGAGCAGTACTTC
D gene: TRBD1; V gene: TRBV19; clone size: .; J gene: TRBJ2-2; CDR3 protein: CASRRPGTGDRGTRELFF; CDR3 DNA: TGTGCCAGTAGGCGTCCCGGGACAGGGGATAGGGGCACCCGGGAGCTGTTTTTT
D gene: TRBD1; V gene: TRBV11-2; clone size: .; J gene: TRBJ2-3; CDR3 protein: CASSSIAGGGTDTQYF; CDR3 DNA: TGTGCCAGCAGCTCTATAGCAGGGGGAGGCACAGATACGCAGTATTTT
D gene: TRBD1; V gene: TRBV3-1/TRBV3-2; clone size: .; J gene: TRBJ1-1; CDR3 protein: CASSQEGGVTEAFF; CDR3 DNA: TGTGCCAGCAGCCAGGAAGGGGGCGTCACTGAAGCTTTCTTT
D gene: TRBD1; V gene: TRBV7-2; clone size: .; J gene: TRBJ2-3; CDR3 protein: CASSKDRGASTDTQYF; CDR3 DNA: TGTGCCAGCAGCAAGGACAGGGGGGCTAGCACAGATACGCAGTATTTT
D gene: .; V gene: TRBV7-8; clone size: .; J gene: TRBJ1-2; CDR3 protein: CASSLGRGAGGYTF; CDR3 DNA: TGTGCCAGCAGCTTAGGGCGGGGGGCGGGAGGCTACACCTTC
D gene: .; V gene: TRBV6-5; clone size: .; J gene: TRBJ1-1; CDR3 protein: CASSPPGNTEAFF; CDR3 DNA: TGTGCCAGCAGTCCCCCAGGGAACACTGAAGCTTTCTTT
D gene: .; V gene: TRBV5-1; clone size: .; J gene: TRBJ2-3; CDR3 protein: CASSAAGAEEWDTQYF; CDR3 DNA: TGCGCCAGCAGTGCGGCAGGGGCGGAGGAGTGGGATACGCAGTATTTT
D gene: .; V gene: TRBV30; clone size: .; J gene: TRBJ2-2; CDR3 protein: CAWTETATGELFF; CDR3 DNA: TGTGCCTGGACCGAGACAGCCACCGGGGAGCTGTTTTTT
D gene: TRBD1; V gene: TRBV19; clone size: .; J gene: TRBJ2-7; CDR3 protein: CASKFRDRDSHEQYF; CDR3 DNA: TGTGCCAGTAAGTTCCGGGACAGGGACTCCCACGAGCAGTACTTC
D gene: .; V gene: TRBV15; clone size: .; J gene: TRBJ2-7; CDR3 protein: CATSRVLSLELEQYF; CDR3 DNA: TGTGCCACCAGCAGAGTACTATCTCTCGAGCTCGAGCAGTACTTC
D gene: .; V gene: TRBV11-3; clone size: .; J gene: TRBJ2-2; CDR3 protein: CASSLGEFGELFF; CDR3 DNA: TGTGCCAGCAGCTTAGGAGAGTTTGGGGAGCTGTTTTTT
D gene: .; V gene: TRBV21-1; clone size: .; J gene: TRBJ1-2; CDR3 protein: CASRRSRRGAANGYTF; CDR3 DNA: TGTGCCAGCAGAAGATCACGACGGGGGGCGGCGAATGGCTACACCTTC
D gene: .; V gene: TRBV7-3; clone size: .; J gene: TRBJ1-2; CDR3 protein: CASSLTPVIAGDYTF; CDR3 DNA: TGTGCCAGCAGCTTAACGCCGGTGATAGCGGGAGACTACACCTTC
D gene: TRBD2; V gene: TRBV6-2/TRBV6-3; clone size: .; J gene: TRBJ2-7; CDR3 protein: CASSYGAGGLIYEQYF; CDR3 DNA: TGTGCCAGCAGTTACGGAGCGGGAGGGTTAATTTACGAGCAGTACTTC
D gene: .; V gene: TRBV30; clone size: once; J gene: TRBJ2-1; CDR3 protein: CAWSPLYRDTYNEQFF; CDR3 DNA: TGTGCCTGGAGTCCCCTGTACCGGGACACCTACAATGAGCAGTTCTTC
D gene: .; V gene: TRBV30; clone size: .; J gene: TRBJ1-3; CDR3 protein: CAWSVPGVSRNTIYF; CDR3 DNA: TGTGCCTGGAGTGTTCCGGGAGTTAGCAGAAACACCATATATTTT
D gene: TRBD1; V gene: TRBV4-3; clone size: few; J gene: TRBJ2-7; CDR3 protein: CASSLGQGIGSYEQYF; CDR3 DNA: TGCGCCAGCAGCCTAGGACAGGGAATAGGGTCCTACGAGCAGTACTTC
D gene: .; V gene: TRBV28; clone size: few; J gene: TRBJ1-5; CDR3 protein: CASSRDWIQPQHF; CDR3 DNA: TGTGCCAGCAGCCGGGACTGGATTCAGCCCCAGCATTTT
D gene: TRBD2; V gene: TRBV3-1/TRBV3-2; clone size: .; J gene: TRBJ2-1; CDR3 protein: CASSQVSLAGVYNEQFF; CDR3 DNA: TGTGCCAGCAGCCAAGTTTCCCTAGCGGGGGTTTACAATGAGCAGTTCTTC
D gene: .; V gene: TRBV28; clone size: .; J gene: TRBJ1-2; CDR3 protein: CASVGQSYGYTF; CDR3 DNA: TGTGCCAGCGTGGGGCAGTCCTATGGCTACACCTTC
D gene: .; V gene: TRBV11-2; clone size: .; J gene: TRBJ1-1; CDR3 protein: CASSVAPGRTEAFF; CDR3 DNA: TGTGCCAGCAGCGTCGCCCCAGGGCGAACTGAAGCTTTCTTT
D gene: .; V gene: TRBV21-1; clone size: .; J gene: TRBJ2-5; CDR3 protein: CASSNRNRDETQYF; CDR3 DNA: TGTGCCAGCAGCAATAGAAACAGGGATGAGACCCAGTACTTC
D gene: .; V gene: TRBV24-1; clone size: .; J gene: TRBJ1-2; CDR3 protein: CATSEYGQNYGYTF; CDR3 DNA: TGTGCCACCAGTGAGTACGGACAGAACTATGGCTACACCTTC
D gene: TRBD1; V gene: TRBV19; clone size: .; J gene: TRBJ1-2; CDR3 protein: CASSRPGTGRGYTF; CDR3 DNA: TGTGCCAGTAGTAGGCCCGGGACAGGTCGTGGCTACACCTTC
D gene: .; V gene: TRBV7-6; clone size: .; J gene: TRBJ2-5; CDR3 protein: CASSLAARGGSAGARETQYF; CDR3 DNA: TGTGCCAGCAGCTTAGCAGCGCGGGGTGGATCCGCGGGGGCGCGGGAGACCCAGTACTTC
D gene: .; V gene: TRBV13; clone size: .; J gene: TRBJ2-7; CDR3 protein: CASSLGPGGPAYEQYF; CDR3 DNA: TGTGCCAGCAGCTTAGGCCCCGGGGGGCCAGCCTACGAGCAGTACTTC
D gene: .; V gene: TRBV5-1; clone size: .; J gene: TRBJ2-4; CDR3 protein: CASSFGENIQYF; CDR3 DNA: TGCGCCAGCAGCTTCGGGGAAAACATTCAGTACTTC
D gene: TRBD2; V gene: TRBV18; clone size: .; J gene: TRBJ2-3; CDR3 protein: CASSQGLTGTSGRATDTQYF; CDR3 DNA: TGTGCCAGCTCGCAGGGGCTTACCGGGACTAGCGGGAGGGCCACAGATACGCAGTATTTT
D gene: .; V gene: TRBV5-1; clone size: .; J gene: TRBJ2-7; CDR3 protein: CASSLYETRSYEQYF; CDR3 DNA: TGCGCCAGCAGCCTATATGAGACTCGTTCCTACGAGCAGTACTTC
D gene: TRBD1; V gene: TRBV29-1; clone size: .; J gene: TRBJ2-6; CDR3 protein: CSVAPTGAISGANVLTF; CDR3 DNA: TGCAGCGTTGCACCGACAGGGGCGATCTCTGGGGCCAACGTCCTGACTTTC
D gene: .; V gene: TRBV9; clone size: .; J gene: TRBJ2-3; CDR3 protein: CASSVDGISDTQYF; CDR3 DNA: TGTGCCAGCAGCGTAGACGGTATTTCAGATACGCAGTATTTT
D gene: .; V gene: TRBV7-2; clone size: once; J gene: TRBJ1-2; CDR3 protein: CASSSFQDTNYGYTF; CDR3 DNA: TGTGCCAGCAGCTCGTTTCAGGACACCAACTATGGCTACACCTTC
D gene: .; V gene: TRBV29-1; clone size: once; J gene: TRBJ1-1; CDR3 protein: CSVEDRQNTEAFF; CDR3 DNA: TGCAGCGTTGAAGATCGACAGAACACTGAAGCTTTCTTT
D gene: .; V gene: TRBV9; clone size: .; J gene: TRBJ2-2; CDR3 protein: CASSTGQGATGTSGNLGELFF; CDR3 DNA: TGTGCCAGCAGCACGGGACAGGGGGCCACCGGGACTAGCGGGAATCTCGGGGAGCTGTTTTTT
D gene: .; V gene: TRBV9; clone size: .; J gene: TRBJ2-7; CDR3 protein: CASSVTPQGTYEQYF; CDR3 DNA: TGTGCCAGCAGCGTGACCCCTCAGGGAACCTACGAGCAGTACTTC
D gene: .; V gene: TRBV20-1; clone size: .; J gene: TRBJ2-1; CDR3 protein: CSAREYNEQFF; CDR3 DNA: TGCAGTGCTAGGGAGTACAATGAGCAGTTCTTC
D gene: TRBD1; V gene: TRBV6-5; clone size: .; J gene: TRBJ1-4; CDR3 protein: CASRGQGANEKLFF; CDR3 DNA: TGTGCCAGCAGGGGACAGGGGGCTAATGAAAAACTGTTTTTT
D gene: .; V gene: TRBV11-3; clone size: .; J gene: TRBJ1-1; CDR3 protein: CASSSTGNTEAFF; CDR3 DNA: TGTGCCAGCAGCTCGACAGGGAACACTGAAGCTTTCTTT
D gene: TRBD1; V gene: TRBV5-4; clone size: .; J gene: TRBJ2-5; CDR3 protein: CASSWGGQGQETQYF; CDR3 DNA: TGTGCCAGCAGCTGGGGGGGACAGGGACAAGAGACCCAGTACTTC
D gene: .; V gene: TRBV6-1; clone size: .; J gene: TRBJ2-1; CDR3 protein: CASSEAPRRAARDEQFF; CDR3 DNA: TGTGCCAGCAGTGAAGCCCCGAGGAGGGCAGCCCGCGATGAGCAGTTCTTC
D gene: .; V gene: TRBV10-3; clone size: .; J gene: TRBJ1-1; CDR3 protein: CAISESAGTLNTEAFF; CDR3 DNA: TGTGCCATCAGTGAGTCGGCCGGGACATTGAACACTGAAGCTTTCTTT
D gene: TRBD1; V gene: TRBV19; clone size: .; J gene: TRBJ2-4; CDR3 protein: CASSILRGQTKNIQYF; CDR3 DNA: TGTGCCAGTAGTATTCTCAGGGGGCAAACCAAAAACATTCAGTACTTC
D gene: TRBD2; V gene: TRBV24-1; clone size: .; J gene: TRBJ2-7; CDR3 protein: CATSVPITRRGGEQYF; CDR3 DNA: TGTGCCACCAGTGTCCCCATTACCCGTCGCGGGGGCGAGCAGTACTTC
D gene: .; V gene: TRBV6-5; clone size: .; J gene: TRBJ2-1; CDR3 protein: CASRQDGYNEQFF; CDR3 DNA: TGTGCCAGCAGACAGGATGGCTACAATGAGCAGTTCTTC
D gene: .; V gene: TRBV19; clone size: .; J gene: TRBJ1-2; CDR3 protein: CASSIAPGFGYTF; CDR3 DNA: TGTGCCAGTAGTATAGCCCCAGGGTTTGGCTACACCTTC
D gene: TRBD1; V gene: TRBV19; clone size: .; J gene: TRBJ1-1; CDR3 protein: CASSTRWTGVNTEAFF; CDR3 DNA: TGTGCCAGTAGTACCCGATGGACAGGGGTGAACACTGAAGCTTTCTTT